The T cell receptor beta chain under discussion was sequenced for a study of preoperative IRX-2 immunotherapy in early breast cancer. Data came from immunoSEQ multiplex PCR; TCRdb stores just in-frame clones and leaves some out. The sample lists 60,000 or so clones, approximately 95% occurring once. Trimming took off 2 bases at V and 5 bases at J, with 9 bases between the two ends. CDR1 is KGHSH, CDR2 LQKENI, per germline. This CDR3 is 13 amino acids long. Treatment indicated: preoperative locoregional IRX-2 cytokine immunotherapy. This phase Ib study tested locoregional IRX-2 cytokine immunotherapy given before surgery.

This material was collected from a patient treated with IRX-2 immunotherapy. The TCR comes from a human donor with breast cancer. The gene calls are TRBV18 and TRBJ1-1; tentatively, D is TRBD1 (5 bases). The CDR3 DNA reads TGTGCCAGCTCACCAGAGGCAGGGACTGAAGCTTTCTTT. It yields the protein CASSPEAGTEAFF.